This T cell receptor (beta chain) stems from a study of shared clonotypes between healthy human individuals. Study-level points and caveats: Sequencing depth was expected to affect clonotype sharing among donors. Relative to clonotypes present in all four donors, those not shared had lower generation probabilities.

As concerns this clone: What it binds is not known.

The germline V gene has CDR1 MGHRA and CDR2 YSYEKL. V dropped 2 bases and J dropped 1; count of bases not matched to a gene: 2. The CDR3 has 16 residues. For every subset, genomic DNA was evenly distributed across several immunoSEQ plates. The data were produced by immunoSEQ multiplex PCR, yet TCRdb's version contains in-frame clones alone and is incomplete. The sample includes roughly 2.5 million clones, just over 90% of them seen just once. This clonotype was sampled from a man aged 18 to 35 in good health. The sample consisted of naive CD4+ T cells sorted from blood. The subset: CD45RA+ positively selected. The gene calls are TRBV4-1 and TRBJ2-2; 9 nucleotides match TRBD1. For the CDR3, the DNA is TGCGCCAGCAGCCAACTGGGACAGGGGAACACCGGGGAGCTGTTTTTT. As protein: CASSQLGQGNTGELFF.